Each of the 14 T cell receptor beta chains below was sequenced from the same sample in a study of T cell responses to AZD1222 COVID-19 vaccine. TCRdb's table, derived via immunoSEQ multiplex PCR, lists solely in-frame clones and lacks some. This table has some 170,000 clones, 85% to 90% appearing once. Sequenced here: peripheral blood, sampled on day 0 of AZD1222 vaccination. These receptors came from an adult in good health.

This chain joins TRBV28 and TRBJ1-4; D not certain. V was trimmed by 4 bases and J by 9 bases, leaving 12 bases between them. Germline loops: CDR1 MDHEN, CDR2 SYDVKM. CDR3 length: 13 residues. CDR3 in amino acids: CASSSPAGKKLFF. In DNA form, the CDR3 reads TGTGCCAGCAGTTCCCCTGCGGGGAAAAAACTGTTTTTT.

This chain links TRBV11-3 with TRBJ2-7; D remains ambiguous. Germline V gives CDR1 SGHNT, CDR2 YENEEA. This CDR3 has 15 residues. Trimming left V 1 base short and J 0 bases short, with 10 bases between. CDR3 sequence (DNA): TGTGCCAGCAGCTTAGGATCCGGAAGCTCCTACGAGCAGTACTTC. This gives the protein CASSLGSGSSYEQYF.

The V call is TRBV4-2, the J call TRBJ1-5, with no clear D. The CDR3 is 16 residues long. Looked up from germline, CDR1 is LGHNA and CDR2 is YNFKEQ. Between the trimmed V and J ends, which lost 4 bases and 2 bases, there was a span of 15 bases. CDR3 in amino acids: CASSLATQMGNQPQHF. Written as DNA, the CDR3 is TGTGCCAGCAGCCTGGCGACCCAAATGGGCAATCAGCCCCAGCATTTT.

The chain has TRBV6-5 and TRBJ2-7; 7 nucleotides line up with TRBD1. The CDR3 sequence is 15 residues long. J lost 1 base, V lost 2 bases, and 5 bases had no gene match. Germline CDR1 is MNHEY and CDR2 is SVGAGI. The CDR3 DNA follows: TGTGCCAGCAGTTACAGAGCAGGGGGTTCCTACGAGCAGTACTTC. Its protein product is CASSYRAGGSYEQYF.

V usage is TRBV7-3 and J usage is TRBJ1-2, with TRBD1 identical over 7 bases. CDR3 length equals 16 residues. V dropped 5 bases and J dropped 5; count of bases not matched to a gene: 14. Germline CDR1 SGHTA, CDR2 FQGTGA. DNA of the CDR3: TGTGCCAGCAGCCAAACGCACGGACAGGACCTTTATGGCTACACCTTC. It encodes CASSQTHGQDLYGYTF.

The gene calls are TRBV30 and TRBJ2-7; tentative D call: TRBD1 (6 bases). CDR3 length equals 12 residues. The germline V gene encodes CDR1 GTSNPN and CDR2 SVGIG (reference sequence). Trimming removed 5 bases at V and 2 bases at J, with 10 bases between. In DNA, the CDR3 is TGTGCCTGGGGAACAGGGACCTACGAGCAGTACTTC. Translating it yields CAWGTGTYEQYF.

Comments on this clone: This sample also contains other DNA sequences that code for the same CDR3. This sequence joins TRBV12-3 or TRBV12-4 and TRBJ1-1; D gene ambiguous. CDR3 length: 12 residues. V dropped 3 bases and J dropped 2 bases, with 4 bases sitting between them. The DNA for the CDR3 is TGTGCCAGCAGTTTTTCTAACACTGAAGCTTTCTTT. It is translated as CASSFSNTEAFF.

This clone showed up just once. This chain joins TRBV7-2 and TRBJ1-2; D may be TRBD1 (6 bases). From germline, CDR1 is SGHTA and CDR2 FQGNSA. The CDR3 extends over 12 amino acids. Trimming removed 5 bases from V and 5 bases from J, with 9 bases in between. CDR3 DNA sequence: TGTGCCAGCAGCCTTACAGGGTATGGCTACACCTTC. Amino acids: CASSLTGYGYTF.

The chain recombines TRBV5-4 with TRBJ1-4; maybe TRBD1 (6 bases). CDR3 length: 13 residues. The V end was cut by 4 bases, the J end by 8 bases, with 12 bases between. The germline CDR1 and CDR2 sequences are SGHNT and YYREEE (reference sequence). The CDR3 nucleotides read TGTGCCAGCAGCCTCGGACAGAGGGAAAAACTGTTTTTT. Amino acids: CASSLGQREKLFF.

The chain has TRBV5-1 and TRBJ2-1; no reliable D call. Trimming left V 4 bases short and J 7 bases short, with 9 bases between. The CDR3 runs 12 residues. From germline, CDR1 is SGHRS and CDR2 YFSETQ. The CDR3 sequence is CASSHPMNEQFF. CDR3 nucleotides: TGCGCCAGCAGCCACCCAATGAATGAGCAGTTCTTC. Variable domain in full (rest from reference TRBV5-1 and TRBJ2-1): KAGVTQTPRYLIKTRGQQVTLSCSPISGHRSVSWYQQTPGQGLQFLFEYFSETQRNKGNFPGRFSGRQFSNSRSEMNVSTLELGDSALYLCASSHPMNEQFFGPGTRLTVL.

The chain is built from TRBV29-1 and TRBJ1-1; D unclear. Between the trimmed V and J ends, which lost 4 bases and 6 bases, there was a span of 12 bases. Germline loops: CDR1 SQVTM, CDR2 ANQGSEA. This CDR3 has 12 amino acids. DNA for the CDR3: TGCAGCGTTGTGAGTATTGGCTCTGAAGCTTTCTTT. Translating it yields CSVVSIGSEAFF.

The rearrangement joins TRBV5-1 to TRBJ2-7; D tentatively reads TRBD1 or TRBD2 (6 bases each). This CDR3 is built from 14 residues. Between the trimmed V and J ends, which lost 4 bases and 5 bases, there was a span of 16 bases. Germline V gene data show CDR1 as SGHRS and CDR2 as YFSETQ. The CDR3 loop is CASSPTGAYHEQYF. In DNA, the CDR3 is TGCGCCAGCAGCCCGACGGGGGCGTACCACGAGCAGTACTTC.

This chain connects TRBV6-1 to TRBJ1-1, with D possibly being TRBD1 (5 bases). The germline V gene encodes CDR1 MNHNS and CDR2 SASEGT. V was shortened by 0 bases and J by 5 bases, with 7 bases between the two germline ends. The CDR3 is made up of 13 amino acids. The CDR3 reads CASSEARGTEAFF. The CDR3 bases are TGTGCCAGCAGTGAAGCGAGGGGTACTGAAGCTTTCTTT.

This clone came up once. V and J are TRBV7-2 and TRBJ1-2, with TRBD1 matching 8 bases. CDR1 SGHTA and CDR2 FQGNSA come from the germline V gene. The CDR3 runs 14 residues. V lost 5 bases and J lost 5; bases outside the gene matches: 7. The CDR3 nucleotides read TGTGCCAGCAGCACTGGGACAGGCTGGTATGGCTACACCTTC. Protein product: CASSTGTGWYGYTF.